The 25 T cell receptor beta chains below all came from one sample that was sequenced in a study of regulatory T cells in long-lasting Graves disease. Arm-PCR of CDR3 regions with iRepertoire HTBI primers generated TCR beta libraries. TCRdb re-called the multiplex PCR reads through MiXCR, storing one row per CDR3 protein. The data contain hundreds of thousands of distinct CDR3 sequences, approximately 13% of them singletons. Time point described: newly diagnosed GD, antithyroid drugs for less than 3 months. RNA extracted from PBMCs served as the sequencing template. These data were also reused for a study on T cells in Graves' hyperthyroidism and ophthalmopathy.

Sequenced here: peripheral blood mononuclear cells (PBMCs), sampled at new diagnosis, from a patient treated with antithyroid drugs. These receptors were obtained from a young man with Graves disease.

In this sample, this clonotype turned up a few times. DNA for the CDR3: TGTGCCAGCAGCGTGCAAGGGGCAACAGATACGCAGTATTTT. It is translated as CASSVQGATDTQYF. The V call is TRBV9, the J call TRBJ2-3; TRBD1 is a possible D gene (5 bases). V lost 2 bases, J lost 3 bases, and 10 bases lay in between. The germline V gene has CDR1 SGDLS and CDR2 YYNGEE. CDR3 size: 14 residues.

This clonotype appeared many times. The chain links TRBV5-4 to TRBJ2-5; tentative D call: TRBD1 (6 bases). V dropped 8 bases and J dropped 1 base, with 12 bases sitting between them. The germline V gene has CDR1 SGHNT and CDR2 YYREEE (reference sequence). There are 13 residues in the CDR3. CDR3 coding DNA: TGTGCCAGTTATGGGGGCAGCCAAGAGACCCAGTACTTC. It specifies CASYGGSQETQYF. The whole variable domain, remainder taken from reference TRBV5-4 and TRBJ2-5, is ETGVTQSPTHLIKTRGQQVTLRCSSQSGHNTVSWYQQALGQGPQFIFQYYREEENGRGNFPPRFSGLQFPNYSSELNVNALELDDSALYLCASYGGSQETQYFGPGTRLLVL.

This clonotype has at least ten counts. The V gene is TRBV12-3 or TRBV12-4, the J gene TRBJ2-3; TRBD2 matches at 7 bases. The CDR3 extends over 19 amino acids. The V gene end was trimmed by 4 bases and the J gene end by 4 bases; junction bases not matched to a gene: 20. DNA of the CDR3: TGTGCCAGCAGTTCCCGTGGTAGGAGCGCTAGCGGTCGAGCAGATACGCAGTATTTT. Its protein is CASSSRGRSASGRADTQYF.

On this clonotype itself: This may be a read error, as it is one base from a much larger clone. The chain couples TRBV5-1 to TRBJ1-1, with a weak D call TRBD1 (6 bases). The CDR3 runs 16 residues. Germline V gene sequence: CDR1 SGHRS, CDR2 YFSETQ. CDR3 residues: CASSLAGGMRNTVAFF. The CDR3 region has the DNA TGCGCCAGCAGCTTGGCTGGGGGCATGCGAAACACTGTAGCTTTCTTT.

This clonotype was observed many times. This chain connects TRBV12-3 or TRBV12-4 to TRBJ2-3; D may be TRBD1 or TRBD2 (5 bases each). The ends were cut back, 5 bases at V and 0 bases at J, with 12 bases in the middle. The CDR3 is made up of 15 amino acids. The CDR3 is CASSDSGTSTDTQYF. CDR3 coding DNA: TGTGCCAGCAGTGACTCCGGGACGAGCACAGATACGCAGTATTTT.

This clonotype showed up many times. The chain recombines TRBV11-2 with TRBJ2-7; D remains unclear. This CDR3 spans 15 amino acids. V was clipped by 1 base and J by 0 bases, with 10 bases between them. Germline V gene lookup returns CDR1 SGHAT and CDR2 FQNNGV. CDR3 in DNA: TGTGCCAGCAGCTTAGGTCCAGAGGCCTCCTACGAGCAGTACTTC. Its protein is CASSLGPEASYEQYF.

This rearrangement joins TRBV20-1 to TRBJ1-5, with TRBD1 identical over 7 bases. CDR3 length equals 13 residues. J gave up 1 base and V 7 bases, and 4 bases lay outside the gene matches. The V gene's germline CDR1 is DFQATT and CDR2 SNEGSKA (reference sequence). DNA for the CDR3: TGCAGTGTCTCGACAGGGAGCAATCAGCCCCAGCATTTT. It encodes CSVSTGSNQPQHF.

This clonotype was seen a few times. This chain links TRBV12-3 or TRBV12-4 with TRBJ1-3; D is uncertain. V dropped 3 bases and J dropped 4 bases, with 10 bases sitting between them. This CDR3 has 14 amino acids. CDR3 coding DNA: TGTGCCAGCAGTTTTTGGGGTTTGGGAAACACCATATATTTT. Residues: CASSFWGLGNTIYF.

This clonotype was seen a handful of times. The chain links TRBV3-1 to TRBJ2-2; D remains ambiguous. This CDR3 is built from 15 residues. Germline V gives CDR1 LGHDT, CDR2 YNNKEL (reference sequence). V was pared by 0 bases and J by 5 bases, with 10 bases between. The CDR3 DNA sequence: TGTGCCAGCAGCCAAGATGAAGCACGGACCGGGGAGCTGTTTTTT. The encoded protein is CASSQDEARTGELFF.

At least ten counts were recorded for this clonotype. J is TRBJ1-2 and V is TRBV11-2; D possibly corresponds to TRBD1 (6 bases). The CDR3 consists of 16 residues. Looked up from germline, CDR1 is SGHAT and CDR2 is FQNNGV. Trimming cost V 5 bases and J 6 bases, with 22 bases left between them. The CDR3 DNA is TGTGCCAGCAGCCCGATACGAGGGGGGACGGGTCATGGCTACACCTTC. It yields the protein CASSPIRGGTGHGYTF.

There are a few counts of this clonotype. The CDR3 coding sequence is TGTGCCAGCAACCCCGGGGGGCTTCAGGGCTATGGCTACACCTTC. The encoded protein is CASNPGGLQGYGYTF. The chain couples TRBV6-1 to TRBJ1-2, with D perhaps TRBD1 (6 bases). Per germline, CDR1 MNHNS and CDR2 SASEGT. Trimming removed 7 bases at V and 4 bases at J, with 19 bases between. This CDR3 is 15 amino acids long.

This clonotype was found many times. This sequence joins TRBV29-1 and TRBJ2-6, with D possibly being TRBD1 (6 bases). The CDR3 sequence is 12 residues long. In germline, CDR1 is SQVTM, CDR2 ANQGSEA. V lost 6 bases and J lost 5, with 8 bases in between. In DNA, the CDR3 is TGCAGCGTCCGGGACAGGGCCAACGTCCTGACTTTC. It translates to CSVRDRANVLTF.

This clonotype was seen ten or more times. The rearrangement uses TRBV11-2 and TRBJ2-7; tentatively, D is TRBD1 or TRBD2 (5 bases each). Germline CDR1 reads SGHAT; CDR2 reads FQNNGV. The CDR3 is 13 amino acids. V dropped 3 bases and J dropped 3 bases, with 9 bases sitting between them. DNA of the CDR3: TGTGCCAGCAGCTTGGGACCCGACTACGAGCAGTACTTC. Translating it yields CASSLGPDYEQYF.

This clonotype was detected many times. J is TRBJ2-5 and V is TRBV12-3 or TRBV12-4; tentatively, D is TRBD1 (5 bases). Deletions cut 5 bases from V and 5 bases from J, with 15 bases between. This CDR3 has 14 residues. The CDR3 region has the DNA TGTGCCAGCAGTCCTGGACACGCCGCCGAGACCCAGTACTTC. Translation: CASSPGHAAETQYF.

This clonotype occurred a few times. The CDR3 DNA reads TGTGCCAGTAGTACCGGTTTAAGAGAGCAGTACTTC. This gives the protein CASSTGLREQYF. J is TRBJ2-7 and V is TRBV19; D ambiguous. Per the germline V gene, CDR1 is LNHDA and CDR2 is SQIVND (reference sequence). CDR3 size: 12 residues. Trimming took 4 bases from V and 7 from J, leaving 11 bases between them.

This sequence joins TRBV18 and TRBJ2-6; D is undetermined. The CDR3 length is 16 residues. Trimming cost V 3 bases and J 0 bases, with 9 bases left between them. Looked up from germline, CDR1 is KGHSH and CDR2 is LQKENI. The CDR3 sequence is CASSPPANSGANVLTF. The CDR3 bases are TGTGCCAGCTCACCGCCGGCCAACTCTGGGGCCAACGTCCTGACTTTC. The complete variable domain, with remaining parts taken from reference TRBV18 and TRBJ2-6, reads NAGVMQNPRHLVRRRGQEARLRCSPMKGHSHVYWYRQLPEEGLKFMVYLQKENIIDESGMPKERFSAEFPKEGPSILRIQQVVRGDSAAYFCASSPPANSGANVLTFGAGSRLTVL.

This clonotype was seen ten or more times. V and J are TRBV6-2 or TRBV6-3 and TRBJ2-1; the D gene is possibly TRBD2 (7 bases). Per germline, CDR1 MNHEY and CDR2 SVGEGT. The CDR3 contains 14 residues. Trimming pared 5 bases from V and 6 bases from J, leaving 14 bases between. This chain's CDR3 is CASSLAEGGNEQFF. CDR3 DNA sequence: TGTGCCAGCAGTCTAGCGGAGGGGGGCAATGAGCAGTTCTTC.

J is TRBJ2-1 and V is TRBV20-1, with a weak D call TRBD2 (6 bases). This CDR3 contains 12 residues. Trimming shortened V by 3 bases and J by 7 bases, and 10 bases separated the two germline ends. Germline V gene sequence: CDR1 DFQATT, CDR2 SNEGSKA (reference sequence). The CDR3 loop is CSASGGRNEQFF. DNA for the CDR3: TGCAGTGCTAGTGGGGGGAGGAATGAGCAGTTCTTC.

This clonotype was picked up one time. Written as DNA, the CDR3 is TGCAGTGCTAGCCCCCCTGGGACAGGGCCCTACGAGCAGTACTTC. This codes for CSASPPGTGPYEQYF. The chain has TRBV20-1 and TRBJ2-7; TRBD1 matches at 9 bases. This CDR3 is built from 15 residues. The V gene's germline CDR1 is DFQATT and CDR2 SNEGSKA (reference sequence). J gave up 2 bases and V 3 bases, and 8 bases lay outside the gene matches.

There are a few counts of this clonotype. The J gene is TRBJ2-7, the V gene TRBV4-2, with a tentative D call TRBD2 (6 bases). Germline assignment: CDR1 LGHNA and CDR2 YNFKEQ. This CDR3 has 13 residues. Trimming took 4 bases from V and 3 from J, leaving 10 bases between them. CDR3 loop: CASSRGTLYEQYF. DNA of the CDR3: TGTGCCAGCAGCCGTGGGACTCTCTACGAGCAGTACTTC.

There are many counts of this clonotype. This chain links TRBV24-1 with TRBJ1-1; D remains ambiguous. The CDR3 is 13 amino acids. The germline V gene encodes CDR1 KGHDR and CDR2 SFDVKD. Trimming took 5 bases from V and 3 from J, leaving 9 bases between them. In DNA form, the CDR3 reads TGTGCCACCAGTGGGCGGGAAGACACTGAAGCTTTCTTT. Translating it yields CATSGREDTEAFF.

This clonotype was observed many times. CDR3 loop: CASSSRDSNQPQHF. CDR3 nucleotides: TGTGCCAGCAGTAGCCGGGACAGTAATCAGCCCCAGCATTTT. The chain couples TRBV27 to TRBJ1-5; TRBD1 matches at 7 bases. This CDR3 region has 14 residues. Germline values: CDR1 MNHEY, CDR2 SMNVEV (reference sequence). The ends lost 5 bases at V and 4 bases at J; junction bases unmatched: 5.

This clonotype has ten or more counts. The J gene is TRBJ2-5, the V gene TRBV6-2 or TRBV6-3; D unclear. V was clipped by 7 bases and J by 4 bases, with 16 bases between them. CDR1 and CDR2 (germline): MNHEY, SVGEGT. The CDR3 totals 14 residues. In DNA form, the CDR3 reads TGTGCCAGCAATAGGGTAATCCTGGGAGAGACCCAGTACTTC. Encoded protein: CASNRVILGETQYF.

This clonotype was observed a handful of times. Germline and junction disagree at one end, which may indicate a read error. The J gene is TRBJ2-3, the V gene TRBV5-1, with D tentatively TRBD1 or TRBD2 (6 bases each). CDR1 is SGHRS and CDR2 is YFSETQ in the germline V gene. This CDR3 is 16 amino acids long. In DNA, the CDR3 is TGTGCCAGCAGCCAAGCCCCGGGGGCTCGCACAGATACGCAGTATTTT. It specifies CASSQAPGARTDTQYF.

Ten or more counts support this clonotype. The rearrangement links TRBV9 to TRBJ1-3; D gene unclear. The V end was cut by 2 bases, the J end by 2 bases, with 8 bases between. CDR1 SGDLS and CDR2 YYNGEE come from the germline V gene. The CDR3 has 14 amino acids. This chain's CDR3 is CASSVYETGNTIYF. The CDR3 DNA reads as TGTGCCAGCAGCGTGTACGAAACTGGAAACACCATATATTTT.